The entry below describes one TCR beta chain. Its antigen is still unknown. Only in-frame clones appear in the TCRdb table, and some are missing; sequencing was by immunoSEQ multiplex PCR. The data show roughly 130,000 clones, around 83% seen once. The sample originates from a study of T cell responses to AZD1222 COVID-19 vaccine. General study results and limits: Clonal diversity may have been underestimated, and the donors were mostly white British, with more females than males. It was only after the peak T cell response that any repertoires were sampled.

The clonotype comes from an adult in good health. Sequenced material: peripheral blood, taken on day 0 of AZD1222 vaccination.

CDR3 sequence reads: CASRYRTSGPDYNEQFF. In nucleotides, the CDR3 is TGTGCCAGCAGGTACCGGACTAGCGGTCCGGACTACAATGAGCAGTTCTTC. V is TRBV11-2 and J is TRBJ2-1, with 10 bases aligning to TRBD2. Germline values: CDR1 SGHAT, CDR2 FQNNGV. This CDR3 contains 17 residues. The ends lost 6 bases at V and 3 bases at J; junction bases unmatched: 11.